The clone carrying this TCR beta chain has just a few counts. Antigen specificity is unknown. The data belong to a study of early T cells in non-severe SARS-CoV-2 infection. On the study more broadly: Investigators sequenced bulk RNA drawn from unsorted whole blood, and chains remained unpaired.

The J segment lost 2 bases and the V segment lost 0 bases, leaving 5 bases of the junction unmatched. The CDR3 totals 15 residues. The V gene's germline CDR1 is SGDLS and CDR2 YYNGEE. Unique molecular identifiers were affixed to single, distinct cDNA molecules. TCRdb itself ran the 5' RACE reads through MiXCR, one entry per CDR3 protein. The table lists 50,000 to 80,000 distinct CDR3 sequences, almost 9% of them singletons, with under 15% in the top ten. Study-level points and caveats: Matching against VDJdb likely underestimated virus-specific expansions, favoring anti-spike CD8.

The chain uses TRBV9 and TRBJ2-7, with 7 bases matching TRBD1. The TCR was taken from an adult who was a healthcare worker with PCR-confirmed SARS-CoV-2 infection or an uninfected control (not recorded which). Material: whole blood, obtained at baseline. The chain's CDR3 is CASSVGGQDPYEQYF. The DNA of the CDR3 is TGTGCCAGCAGCGTAGGAGGACAGGACCCCTACGAGCAGTACTTC.